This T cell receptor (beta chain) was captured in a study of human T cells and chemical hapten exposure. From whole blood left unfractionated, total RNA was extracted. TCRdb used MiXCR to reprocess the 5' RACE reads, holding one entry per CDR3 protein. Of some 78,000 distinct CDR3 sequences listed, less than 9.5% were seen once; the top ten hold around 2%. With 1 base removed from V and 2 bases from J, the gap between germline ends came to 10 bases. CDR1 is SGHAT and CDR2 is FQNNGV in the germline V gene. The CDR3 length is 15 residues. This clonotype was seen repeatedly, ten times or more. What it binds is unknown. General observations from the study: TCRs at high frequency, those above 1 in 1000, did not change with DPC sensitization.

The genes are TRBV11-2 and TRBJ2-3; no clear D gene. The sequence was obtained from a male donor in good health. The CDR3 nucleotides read TGTGCCAGCAGCTTAGTGGGTGTACCCACAGATACGCAGTATTTT. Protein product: CASSLVGVPTDTQYF.